The 6 T cell receptor beta chains listed next were all sequenced from one sample in a study of blood T cell repertoires in COVID-19. Repertoires were generated with immunoSEQ multiplex PCR, while TCRdb's copy carries only in-frame clones and drops some. The sample contains over 100,000 clones, approximately 80% of which appear only once. Sequencing was carried out using peripheral blood. Every receptor here comes from a woman between 65 and 79 years old with acute or convalescent COVID-19.

This chain links TRBV3-1 (or the pseudogene TRBV3-2) with TRBJ2-5; D remains ambiguous. Germline-derived CDR1 and CDR2 are LGHDT and YNNKEL (reference sequence). This CDR3 has 13 residues. V dropped 4 bases and J dropped 5 bases, with 11 bases sitting between them. The CDR3 coding sequence is TGTGCCAGCAGCCGGATCGGGTGGGAGACCCAGTACTTC. Translating it yields CASSRIGWETQYF.

The CDR3 nucleotides read TGTGCCGTCGGGACAGGGATAGAGGGTGGCTACACCTTC. This sequence encodes CAVGTGIEGGYTF. The chain uses TRBV6-5 and TRBJ1-2, with 9 bases lining up with TRBD1. The CDR3 has 13 amino acids. With V trimmed by 11 bases and J by 7 bases, 11 bases remained unmatched. In germline, CDR1 is MNHEY, CDR2 SVGAGI.

This chain links TRBV11-2 with TRBJ1-3; D is unresolved. The V end was cut by 5 bases, the J end by 0 bases, with 11 bases between. This CDR3 is built from 15 residues. CDR1 is SGHAT, CDR2 FQNNGV, per germline. This CDR3 is CASSPYRVSGNTIYF. The CDR3 DNA is TGTGCCAGCAGCCCCTATAGAGTCTCTGGAAACACCATATATTTT.

V is TRBV19 and J is TRBJ2-1, with TRBD1 identical over 9 bases. CDR1 LNHDA and CDR2 SQIVND come from the germline V gene (reference sequence). Trimming removed 10 bases from V and 2 bases from J; junction bases left unmatched: 3. The CDR3 extends over 13 amino acids. Written as DNA, the CDR3 is TGTGCCACCCGACAGGGGGCCTACAATGAGCAGTTCTTC. Its protein is CATRQGAYNEQFF.

This clone has a handful of counts. This chain connects TRBV12-5 to TRBJ2-2, with TRBD1 as a possible D gene (6 bases). V gave up 6 bases and J gave up 1 base, with 12 bases separating them. The CDR3 is 15 amino acids. Germline loops: CDR1 LGHNT, CDR2 FRNRAP. DNA of the CDR3: TGTGCTAGTGGGGACGGGACAAGGAACACCGGGGAGCTGTTTTTT. It translates to CASGDGTRNTGELFF.

The chain employs TRBV7-2 and TRBJ1-5, with D uncertain. This CDR3 spans 13 amino acids. Trimming took off 0 bases at V and 7 bases at J, with 7 bases between the two ends. Germline CDR1 SGHTA, CDR2 FQGNSA. The CDR3 region is CASSLALRQPQHF. The CDR3 DNA reads TGTGCCAGCAGCTTAGCGCTCCGGCAGCCCCAGCATTTT.